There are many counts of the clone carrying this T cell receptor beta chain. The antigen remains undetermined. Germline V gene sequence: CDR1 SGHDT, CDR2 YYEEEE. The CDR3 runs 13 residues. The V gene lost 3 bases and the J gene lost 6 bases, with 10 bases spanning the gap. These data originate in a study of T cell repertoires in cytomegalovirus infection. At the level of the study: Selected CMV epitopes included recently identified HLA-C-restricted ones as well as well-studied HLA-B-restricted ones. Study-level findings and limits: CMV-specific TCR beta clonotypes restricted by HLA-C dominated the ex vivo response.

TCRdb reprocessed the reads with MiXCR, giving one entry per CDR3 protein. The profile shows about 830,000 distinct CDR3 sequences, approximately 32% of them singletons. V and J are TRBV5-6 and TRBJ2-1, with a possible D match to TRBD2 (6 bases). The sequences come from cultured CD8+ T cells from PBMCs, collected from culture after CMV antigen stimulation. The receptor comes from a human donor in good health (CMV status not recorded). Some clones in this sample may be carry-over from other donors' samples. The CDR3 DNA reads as TGTGCCAGCAGCTCCGGGACTCCCAATGAGCAGTTCTTC. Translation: CASSSGTPNEQFF.